What follows is one T cell receptor beta chain and its context. Gene names and germline match the mouse. The observed sequence ends 1 residue before the CDR3 terminus, with the missing tail filled in from the germline J gene. The sample comes from a study of tissue T cells after allogeneic stem cell transplantation. Only in-frame clones appear in the TCRdb table, and some are missing; sequencing was by immunoSEQ multiplex PCR. Of almost 9,500 clones in the sample, roughly 44% were seen once. Time point given: mouse harvest day 7 after allogeneic transplant. Tail vein injection delivered 10^7 T-cell-depleted bone marrow cells and 10^6 splenic CD5+ T cells. V was cut by 2 bases and J by 4 bases, with 14 bases left in between. CDR1 is SGHND, CDR2 FRSKSL, per germline. The CDR3 is made up of 15 amino acids.

V is TRBV15 and J is TRBJ1-1, with a tentative D call TRBD1 (6 bases). The sequence was collected from a female BALB/c mouse given C57BL/6 T cells with graft-versus-host disease after an allogeneic hematopoietic cell transplant. Specimen: gut tissue. CDR3 DNA (partial): TGTGCCAGCAGTTTATGGGGGCGCGGGGGCACAGAAGTCTTC. This gives the protein CASSLWGRGGTEVF. The whole CDR3 protein is CASSLWGRGGTEVFF.